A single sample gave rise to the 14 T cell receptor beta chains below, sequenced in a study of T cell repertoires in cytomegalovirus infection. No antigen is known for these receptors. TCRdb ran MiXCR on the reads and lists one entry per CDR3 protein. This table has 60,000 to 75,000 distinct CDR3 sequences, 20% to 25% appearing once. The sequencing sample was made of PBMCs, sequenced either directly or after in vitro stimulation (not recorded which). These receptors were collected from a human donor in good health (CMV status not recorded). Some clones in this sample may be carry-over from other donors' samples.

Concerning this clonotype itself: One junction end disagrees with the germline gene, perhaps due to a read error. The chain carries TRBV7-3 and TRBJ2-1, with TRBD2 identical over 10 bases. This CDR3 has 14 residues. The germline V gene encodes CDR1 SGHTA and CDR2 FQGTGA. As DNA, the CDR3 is TGTGCCAGCAGTTTAAGCGGGAGGGTCGATGAGCAGTTCTTC. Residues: CASSLSGRVDEQFF.

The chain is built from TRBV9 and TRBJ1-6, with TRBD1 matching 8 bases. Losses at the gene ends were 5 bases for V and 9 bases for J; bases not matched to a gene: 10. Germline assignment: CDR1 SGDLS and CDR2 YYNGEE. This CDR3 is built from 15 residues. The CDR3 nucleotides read TGTGCCAGCAGTCCACAGACAGGGGAGGGTTCACCCCTCCACTTT. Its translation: CASSPQTGEGSPLHF.

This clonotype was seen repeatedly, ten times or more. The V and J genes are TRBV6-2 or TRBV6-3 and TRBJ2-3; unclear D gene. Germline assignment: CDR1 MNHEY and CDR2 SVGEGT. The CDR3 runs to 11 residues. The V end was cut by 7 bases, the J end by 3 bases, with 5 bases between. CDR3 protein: CASMLTDTQYF. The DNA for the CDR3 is TGTGCCAGCATGTTAACAGATACGCAGTATTTT.

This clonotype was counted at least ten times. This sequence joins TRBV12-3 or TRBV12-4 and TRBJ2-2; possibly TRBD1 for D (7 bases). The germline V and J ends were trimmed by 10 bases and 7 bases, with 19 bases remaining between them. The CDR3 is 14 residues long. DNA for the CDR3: TGTGCCACGCAGTTGACTCAGGGGGGCGGGGAGCTGTTTTTT. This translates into CATQLTQGGGELFF.

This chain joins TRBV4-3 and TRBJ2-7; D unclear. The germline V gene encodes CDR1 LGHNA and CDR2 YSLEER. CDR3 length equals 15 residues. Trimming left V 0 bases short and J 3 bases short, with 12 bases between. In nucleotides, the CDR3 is TGCGCCAGCAGCCAAGATCTCGCGTATGACTACGAGCAGTACTTC. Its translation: CASSQDLAYDYEQYF.

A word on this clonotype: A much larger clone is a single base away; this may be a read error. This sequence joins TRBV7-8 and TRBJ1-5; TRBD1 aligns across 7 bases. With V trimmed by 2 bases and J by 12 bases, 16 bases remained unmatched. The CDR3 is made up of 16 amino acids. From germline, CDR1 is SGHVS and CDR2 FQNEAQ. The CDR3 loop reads CASSLPTGAGSGLQHF. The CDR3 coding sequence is TGTGCCAGCAGCTTACCTACAGGGGCCGGCTCGGGGCTCCAGCATTTT.

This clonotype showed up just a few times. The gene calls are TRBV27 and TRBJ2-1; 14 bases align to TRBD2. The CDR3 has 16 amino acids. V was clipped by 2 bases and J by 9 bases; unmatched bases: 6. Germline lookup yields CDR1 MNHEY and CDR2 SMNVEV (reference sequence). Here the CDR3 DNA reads TGTGCCAGCAGTTTAGGACTAGCGGGAGGCAGCGGTGAGCAGTTCTTC. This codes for CASSLGLAGGSGEQFF.

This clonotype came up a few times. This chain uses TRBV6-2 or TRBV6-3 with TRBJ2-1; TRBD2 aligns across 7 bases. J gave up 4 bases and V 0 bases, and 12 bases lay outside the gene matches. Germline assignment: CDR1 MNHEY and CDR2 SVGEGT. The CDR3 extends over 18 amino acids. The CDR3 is CASSYSPPEGGIYNEQFF. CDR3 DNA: TGTGCCAGCAGTTACTCGCCCCCTGAGGGAGGGATTTACAATGAGCAGTTCTTC.

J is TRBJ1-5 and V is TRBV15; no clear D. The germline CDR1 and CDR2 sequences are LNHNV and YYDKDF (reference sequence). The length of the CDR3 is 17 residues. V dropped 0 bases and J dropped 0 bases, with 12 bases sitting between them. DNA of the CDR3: TGTGCCACCAGCAGAGATCGGGTGCAGTATAGCAATCAGCCCCAGCATTTT. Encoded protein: CATSRDRVQYSNQPQHF.

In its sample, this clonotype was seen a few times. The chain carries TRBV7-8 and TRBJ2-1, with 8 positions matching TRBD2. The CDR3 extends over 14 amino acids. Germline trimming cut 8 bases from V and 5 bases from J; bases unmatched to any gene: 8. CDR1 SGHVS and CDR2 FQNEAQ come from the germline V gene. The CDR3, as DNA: TGTGCCAGCCTCTTGCGGGAGGCCAACAATGAGCAGTTCTTC. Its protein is CASLLREANNEQFF.

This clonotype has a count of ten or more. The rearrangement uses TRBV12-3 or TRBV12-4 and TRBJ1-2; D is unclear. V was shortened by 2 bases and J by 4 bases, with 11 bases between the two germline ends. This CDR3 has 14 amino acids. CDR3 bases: TGTGCCAGCAGTTTACAGGACCTGGGCTATGGCTACACCTTC. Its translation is CASSLQDLGYGYTF.

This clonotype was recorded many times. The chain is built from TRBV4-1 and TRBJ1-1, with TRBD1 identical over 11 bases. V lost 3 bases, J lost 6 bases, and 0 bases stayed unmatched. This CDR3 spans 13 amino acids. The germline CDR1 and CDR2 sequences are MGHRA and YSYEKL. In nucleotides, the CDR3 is TGCGCCAGCAGCCAGGACAGGGGGCCTGAAGCTTTCTTT. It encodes CASSQDRGPEAFF.

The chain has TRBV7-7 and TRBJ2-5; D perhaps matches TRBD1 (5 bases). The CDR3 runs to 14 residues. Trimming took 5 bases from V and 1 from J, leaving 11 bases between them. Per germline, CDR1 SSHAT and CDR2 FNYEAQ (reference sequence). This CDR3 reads CASSVEQAQETQYF. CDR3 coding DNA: TGTGCCAGCAGCGTCGAACAGGCCCAAGAGACCCAGTACTTC.

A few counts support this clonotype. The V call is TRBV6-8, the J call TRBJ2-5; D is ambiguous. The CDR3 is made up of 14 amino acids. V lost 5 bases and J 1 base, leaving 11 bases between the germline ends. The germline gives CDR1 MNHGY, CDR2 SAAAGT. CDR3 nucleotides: TGTGCCAGCAGTCGAATGACGCCCCAAGAGACCCAGTACTTC. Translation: CASSRMTPQETQYF.